This T cell receptor beta chain was captured by sequencing in a study of T-cell memory formation after mild COVID-19. Study in general: In these data, TCR clusters were largely donor specific. Overall study results and limits: Contracting CD4+ clones sat mainly in CM and EM; CD8+ in EMRA. The appearance of some responding clones in pre-infection memory suggested that cross-reactive memory joined.

The germline CDR1 and CDR2 sequences are SEHNR and FQNEAQ (reference sequence). The CDR3 contains 13 residues. Trimming left V 1 base short and J 5 bases short, with 9 bases between. The 5'RACE method, run with constant-segment primers, produced TCR alpha and TCR beta cDNA libraries (carrying sample barcodes and UMIs). TCRdb re-derived calls from the 5' RACE reads in MiXCR, one entry per CDR3 protein. The profile shows about 140,000 distinct CDR3 sequences, more than 13% of them singletons. As to this clonotype: Its antigen is currently unknown.

The sample taken for sequencing was PBMCs or a T cell subset sorted from them (not recorded which). The chain is built from TRBV7-9 and TRBJ2-7; the D is unclear. This receptor was obtained from an adult woman who had mild COVID-19 (a few samples of this study predate the infection). Cell type and time point are not known. The CDR3 region has the DNA TGTGCCAGCAGCTTAGTATCTCGGGACGAGCAGTACTTC. Translation: CASSLVSRDEQYF.